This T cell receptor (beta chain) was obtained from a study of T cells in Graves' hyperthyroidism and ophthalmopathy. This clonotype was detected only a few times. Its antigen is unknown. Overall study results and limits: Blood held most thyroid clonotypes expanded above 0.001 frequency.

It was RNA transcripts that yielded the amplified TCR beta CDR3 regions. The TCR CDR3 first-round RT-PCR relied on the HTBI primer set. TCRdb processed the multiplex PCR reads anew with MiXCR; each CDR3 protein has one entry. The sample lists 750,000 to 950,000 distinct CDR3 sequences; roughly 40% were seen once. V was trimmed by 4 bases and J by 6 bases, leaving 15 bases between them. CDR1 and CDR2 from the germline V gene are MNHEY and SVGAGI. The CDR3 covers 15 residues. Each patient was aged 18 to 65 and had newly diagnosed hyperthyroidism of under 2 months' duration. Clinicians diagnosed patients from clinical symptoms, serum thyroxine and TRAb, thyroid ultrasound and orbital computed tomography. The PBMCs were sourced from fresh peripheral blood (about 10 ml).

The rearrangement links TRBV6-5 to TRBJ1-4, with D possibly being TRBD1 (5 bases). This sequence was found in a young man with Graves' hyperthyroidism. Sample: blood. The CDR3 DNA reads TGTGCCAGCAGTTCCCGGGACGCGGGCGATGAAAAACTGTTTTTT. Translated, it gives CASSSRDAGDEKLFF.